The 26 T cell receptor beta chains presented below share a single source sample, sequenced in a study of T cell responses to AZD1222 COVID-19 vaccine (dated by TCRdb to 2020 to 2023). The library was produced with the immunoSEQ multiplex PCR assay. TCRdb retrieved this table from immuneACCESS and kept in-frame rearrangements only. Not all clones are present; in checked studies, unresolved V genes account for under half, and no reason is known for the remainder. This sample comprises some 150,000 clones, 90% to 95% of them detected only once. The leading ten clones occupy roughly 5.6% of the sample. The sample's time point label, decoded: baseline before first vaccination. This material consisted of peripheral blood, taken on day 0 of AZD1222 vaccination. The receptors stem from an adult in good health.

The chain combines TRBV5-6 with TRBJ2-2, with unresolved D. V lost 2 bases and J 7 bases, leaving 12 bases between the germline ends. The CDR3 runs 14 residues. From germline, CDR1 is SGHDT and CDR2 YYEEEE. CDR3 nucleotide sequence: TGTGCCAGCAGCTTCCCCCCCCGAGGCGGGGAGCTGTTTTTT. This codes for CASSFPPRGGELFF. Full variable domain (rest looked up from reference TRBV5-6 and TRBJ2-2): DAGVTQSPTHLIKTRGQQVTLRCSPKSGHDTVSWYQQALGQGPQFIFQYYEEEERQRGNFPDRFSGHQFPNYSSELNVNALLLGDSALYLCASSFPPRGGELFFGEGSRLTVL.

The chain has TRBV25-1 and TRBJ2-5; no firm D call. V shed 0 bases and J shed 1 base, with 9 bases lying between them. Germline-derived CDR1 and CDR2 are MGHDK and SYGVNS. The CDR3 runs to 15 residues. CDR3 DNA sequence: TGTGCCAGCAGTGAATATTTTAACAGCCAAGAGACCCAGTACTTC. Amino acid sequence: CASSEYFNSQETQYF.

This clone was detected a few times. CDR3 region: CASSLAGWAGNVYGYTF. DNA of the CDR3: TGTGCCAGCAGCTTGGCCGGTTGGGCAGGGAACGTCTATGGCTACACCTTC. The chain is built from TRBV5-6 and TRBJ1-2, with D perhaps TRBD1 (5 bases). Per germline, CDR1 SGHDT and CDR2 YYEEEE. The V end was cut by 0 bases, the J end by 4 bases, with 19 bases between. The CDR3 has 17 residues.

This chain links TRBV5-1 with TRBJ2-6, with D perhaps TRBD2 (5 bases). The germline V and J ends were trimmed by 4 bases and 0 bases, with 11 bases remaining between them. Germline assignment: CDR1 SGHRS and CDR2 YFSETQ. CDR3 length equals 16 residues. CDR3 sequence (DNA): TGCGCCAGCAGCGGAGGACGGCACTCTGGGGCCAACGTCCTGACTTTC. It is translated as CASSGGRHSGANVLTF.

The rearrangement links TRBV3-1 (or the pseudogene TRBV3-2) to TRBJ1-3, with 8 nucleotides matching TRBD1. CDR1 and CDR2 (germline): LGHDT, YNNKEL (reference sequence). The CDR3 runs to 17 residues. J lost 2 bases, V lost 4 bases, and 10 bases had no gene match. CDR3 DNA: TGTGCCAGCAGCCCCCTCCTTTGGACAGGGACTGGAAACACCATATATTTT. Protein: CASSPLLWTGTGNTIYF.

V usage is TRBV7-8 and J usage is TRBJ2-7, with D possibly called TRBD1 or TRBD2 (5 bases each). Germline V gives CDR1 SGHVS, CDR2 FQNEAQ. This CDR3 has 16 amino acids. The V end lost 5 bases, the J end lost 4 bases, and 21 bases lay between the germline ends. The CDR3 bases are TGTGCCAGCAGCACTCCCTGGGGGACCGCCTATTACGAGCAGTACTTC. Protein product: CASSTPWGTAYYEQYF.

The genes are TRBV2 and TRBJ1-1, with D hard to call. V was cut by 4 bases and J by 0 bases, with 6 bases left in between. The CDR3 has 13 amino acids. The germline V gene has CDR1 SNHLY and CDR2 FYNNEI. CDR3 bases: TGTGCCAGCAGTGCAGAGATGAACACTGAAGCTTTCTTT. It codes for CASSAEMNTEAFF.

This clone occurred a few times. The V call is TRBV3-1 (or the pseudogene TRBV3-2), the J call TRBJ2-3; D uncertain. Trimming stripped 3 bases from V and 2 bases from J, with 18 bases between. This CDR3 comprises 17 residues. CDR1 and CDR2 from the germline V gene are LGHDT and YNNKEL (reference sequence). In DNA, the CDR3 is TGTGCCAGCAGCCACCTCAGGAAGGAACAGTTCACAGATACGCAGTATTTT. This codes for CASSHLRKEQFTDTQYF.

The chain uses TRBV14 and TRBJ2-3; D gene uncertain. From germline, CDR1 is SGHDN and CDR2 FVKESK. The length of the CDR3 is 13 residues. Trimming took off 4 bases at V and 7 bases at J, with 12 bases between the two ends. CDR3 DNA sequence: TGTGCCAGCAGCCCTCTAGTGATAAATACGCAGTATTTT. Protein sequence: CASSPLVINTQYF.

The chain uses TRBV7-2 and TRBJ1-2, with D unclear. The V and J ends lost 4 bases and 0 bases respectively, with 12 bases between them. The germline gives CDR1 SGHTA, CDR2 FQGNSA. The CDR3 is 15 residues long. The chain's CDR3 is CASSSSGGTNYGYTF. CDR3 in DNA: TGTGCCAGCAGCTCATCCGGTGGCACTAACTATGGCTACACCTTC.

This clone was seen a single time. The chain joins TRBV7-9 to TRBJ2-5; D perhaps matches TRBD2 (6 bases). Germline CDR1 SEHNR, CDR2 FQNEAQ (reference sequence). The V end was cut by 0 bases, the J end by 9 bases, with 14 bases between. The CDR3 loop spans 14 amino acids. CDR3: CASSLAGPTGAQYF. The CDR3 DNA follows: TGTGCCAGCAGCTTAGCGGGCCCCACGGGGGCCCAGTACTTC.

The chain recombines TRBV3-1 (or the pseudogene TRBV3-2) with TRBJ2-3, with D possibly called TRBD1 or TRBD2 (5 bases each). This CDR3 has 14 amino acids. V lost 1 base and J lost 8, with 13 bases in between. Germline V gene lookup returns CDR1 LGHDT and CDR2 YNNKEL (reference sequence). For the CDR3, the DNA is TGTGCCAGCAGCCAAGGAATACATGGGGGTACGCAGTATTTT. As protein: CASSQGIHGGTQYF.

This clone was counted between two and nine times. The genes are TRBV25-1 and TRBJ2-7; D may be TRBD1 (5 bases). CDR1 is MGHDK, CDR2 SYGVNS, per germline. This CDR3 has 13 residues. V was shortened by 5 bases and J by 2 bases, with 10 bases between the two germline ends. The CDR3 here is CASSSDRTYEQYF. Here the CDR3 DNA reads TGTGCCAGCAGTTCCGACAGAACCTACGAGCAGTACTTC.

CDR3 sequence (DNA): TGTGCCAGCAGACCGGCCTATGGCTACACCTTC. It yields the protein CASRPAYGYTF. The V gene is TRBV6-5, the J gene TRBJ1-2; D gene ambiguous. The CDR3 is 11 amino acids. The V and J ends lost 6 bases and 4 bases respectively, with 6 bases between them. Germline loops: CDR1 MNHEY, CDR2 SVGAGI.

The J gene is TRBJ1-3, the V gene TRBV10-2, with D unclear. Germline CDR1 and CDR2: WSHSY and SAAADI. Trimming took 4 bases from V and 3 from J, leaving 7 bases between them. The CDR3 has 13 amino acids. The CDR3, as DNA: TGCGCCAGCAGTGGGGAGAGTGGAAACACCATATATTTT. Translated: CASSGESGNTIYF.

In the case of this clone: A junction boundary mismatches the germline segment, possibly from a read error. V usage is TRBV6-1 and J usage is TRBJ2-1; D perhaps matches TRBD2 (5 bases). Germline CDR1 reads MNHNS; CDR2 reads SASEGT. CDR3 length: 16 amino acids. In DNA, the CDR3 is TGTGCCAGCAGTGACGCGCTAGCCGACTCCCACAATGAGCAGTTCTTC. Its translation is CASSDALADSHNEQFF.

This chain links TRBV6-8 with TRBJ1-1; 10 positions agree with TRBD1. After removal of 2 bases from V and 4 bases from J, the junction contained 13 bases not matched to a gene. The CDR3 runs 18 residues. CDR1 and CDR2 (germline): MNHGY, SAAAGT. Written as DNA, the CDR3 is TGTGCCAGCAGTTACGACCTCTTCGGGACAGGGGTCCCCACTGAAGCTTTCTTT. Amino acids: CASSYDLFGTGVPTEAFF.

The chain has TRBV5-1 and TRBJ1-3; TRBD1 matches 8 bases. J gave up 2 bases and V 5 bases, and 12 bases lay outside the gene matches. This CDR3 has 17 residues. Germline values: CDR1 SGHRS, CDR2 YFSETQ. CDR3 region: CASSVLGQGAAGNTIYF. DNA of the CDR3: TGCGCCAGCAGTGTGCTGGGGCAGGGGGCAGCTGGAAACACCATATATTTT.

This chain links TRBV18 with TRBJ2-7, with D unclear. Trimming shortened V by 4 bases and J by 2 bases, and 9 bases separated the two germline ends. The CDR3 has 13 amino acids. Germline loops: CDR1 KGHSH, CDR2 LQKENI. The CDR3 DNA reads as TGTGCCAGCTCACGCTCAGGTACCTACGAGCAGTACTTC. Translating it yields CASSRSGTYEQYF.

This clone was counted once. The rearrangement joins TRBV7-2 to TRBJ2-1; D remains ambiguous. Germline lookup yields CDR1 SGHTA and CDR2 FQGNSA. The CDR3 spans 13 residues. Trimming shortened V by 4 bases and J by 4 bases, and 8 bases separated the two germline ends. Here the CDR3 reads CASSSQVYNEQFF. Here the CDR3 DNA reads TGTGCCAGCAGCTCCCAGGTATACAATGAGCAGTTCTTC.

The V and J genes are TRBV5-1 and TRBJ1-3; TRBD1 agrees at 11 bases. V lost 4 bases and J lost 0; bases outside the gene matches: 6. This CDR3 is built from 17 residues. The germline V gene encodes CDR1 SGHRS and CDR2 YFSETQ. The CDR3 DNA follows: TGCGCCAGCAGCAGAGCCGGGACAGGGGGCTCTGGAAACACCATATATTTT. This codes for CASSRAGTGGSGNTIYF.

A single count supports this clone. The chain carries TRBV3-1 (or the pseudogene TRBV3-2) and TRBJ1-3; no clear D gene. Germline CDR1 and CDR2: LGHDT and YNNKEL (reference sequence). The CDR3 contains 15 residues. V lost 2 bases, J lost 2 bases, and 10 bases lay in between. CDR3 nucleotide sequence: TGTGCCAGCAGCCAAACCCACACGGCTGGAAACACCATATATTTT. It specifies CASSQTHTAGNTIYF.

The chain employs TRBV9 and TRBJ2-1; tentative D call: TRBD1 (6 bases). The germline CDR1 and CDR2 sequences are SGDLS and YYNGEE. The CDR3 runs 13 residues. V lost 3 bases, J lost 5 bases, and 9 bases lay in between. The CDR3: CASSDRADNEQFF. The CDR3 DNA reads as TGTGCCAGCAGCGACAGGGCCGACAATGAGCAGTTCTTC.

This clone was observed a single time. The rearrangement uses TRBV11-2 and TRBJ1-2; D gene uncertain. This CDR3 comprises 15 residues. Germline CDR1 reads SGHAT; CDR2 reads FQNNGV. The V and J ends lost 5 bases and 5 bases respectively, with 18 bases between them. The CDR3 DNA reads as TGTGCCAGCAGCACCCGGCGGGCCGAATCTTATGGCTACACCTTC. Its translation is CASSTRRAESYGYTF. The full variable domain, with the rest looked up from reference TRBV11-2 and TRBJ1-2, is EAGVAQSPRYKIIEKRQSVAFWCNPISGHATLYWYQQILGQGPKLLIQFQNNGVVDDSQLPKDRFSAERLKGVDSTLKIQPAKLEDSAVYLCASSTRRAESYGYTFGSGTRLTVV.

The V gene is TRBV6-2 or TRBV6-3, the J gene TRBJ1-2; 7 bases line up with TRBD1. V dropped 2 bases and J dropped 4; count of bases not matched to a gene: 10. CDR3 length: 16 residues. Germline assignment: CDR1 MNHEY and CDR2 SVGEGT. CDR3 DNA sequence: TGTGCCAGCAGTTACCCCGTAGGACAGGCGATCTATGGCTACACCTTC. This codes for CASSYPVGQAIYGYTF.

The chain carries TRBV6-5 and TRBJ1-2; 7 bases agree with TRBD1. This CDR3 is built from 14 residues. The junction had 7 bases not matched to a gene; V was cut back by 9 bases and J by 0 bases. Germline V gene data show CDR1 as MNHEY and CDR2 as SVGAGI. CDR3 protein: CASTGTAPNYGYTF. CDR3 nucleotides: TGTGCCAGTACAGGGACAGCTCCTAACTATGGCTACACCTTC.